This record covers a single T cell receptor (beta chain). This CDR3 is built from 19 residues. Germline V lookup: CDR1 SGHTA, CDR2 FQGTGA. The ends lost 1 base at V and 0 bases at J; junction bases unmatched: 10. The record originates from a study of blood T cell repertoires in COVID-19. In the study overall: The United States, Italy and Spain supplied acute and convalescent COVID-19 samples. T cells, B-cell-depleted T cells, or PBMCs supplied cDNA or gDNA.

In the original processing: It was from reference gene primer amplification that nucleated cell counts were estimated. The data were produced by immunoSEQ multiplex PCR, yet TCRdb's version contains in-frame clones alone and is incomplete. The V and J calls and clone size are taken from that table; D and trimming were inferred from the DNA. The repertoire holds approximately 52,000 clones, approximately 83% seen once, with roughly 10% in the top ten. Material for sequencing was peripheral blood. This sequence was found in a human donor in a cohort sampled during active COVID-19. This chain links TRBV7-3 with TRBJ2-1; 9 bases are shared with TRBD2. CDR3 coding DNA: TGTGCCAGCAGCTTAAGCGGTCTAGCGGGAAGGCTCTCCTACAATGAGCAGTTCTTC. Amino acid sequence: CASSLSGLAGRLSYNEQFF.